This TCR beta chain stems from a study of T cell changes during pregnancy in multiple sclerosis. CDR3 length equals 14 residues. Deletions cut 4 bases from V and 0 bases from J, with 8 bases between. CDR1 and CDR2 from the germline V gene are SGHTA and FQGNSA. The method was immunoSEQ multiplex PCR; TCRdb's version includes in-frame clones alone and lacks a portion of them. There are some 80,000 clones in the sample; more than 85% occur only once, and about 2.5% lies in the top ten. The sequence came from a female donor with multiple sclerosis, enrolled in a pregnancy study. The sample in question was peripheral blood, obtained in the first trimester of pregnancy. The genes are TRBV7-2 and TRBJ2-3; tentatively, D is TRBD2 (5 bases). CDR3 DNA: TGTGCCAGCAGCTCGACTACCAGCACAGATACGCAGTATTTT. The encoded protein is CASSSTTSTDTQYF.